This TCR beta chain was retrieved from a study of cytomegalovirus exposure and HLA in healthy donors. Study-wide context: In an early release, HLA-typed donors contributed about 80 million unique TCR sequences. Study results and caveats: As a later analysis revealed, most CMV-associated TCR beta chains appeared HLA-restricted. A previous analysis found most TCR beta V segments productive roughly 87% or roughly 30% of the time. Several of the most significant clusters were apparently associated with common viral pathogens in a later analysis.

Researchers ran the PCR with 60 Vbeta and 13 Jbeta primers. Assay used: immunoSEQ multiplex PCR; TCRdb lists only in-frame clones, some missing. Here the sample spans about 190,000 clones, around 90% being singletons. The CDR3 is 13 residues long. Germline V lookup: CDR1 SQVTM, CDR2 ANQGSEA. The V segment lost 5 bases and the J segment 7 bases; nucleotides outside the gene matches: 10. This clone was recorded only once. As yet, its antigen is unknown. Source material: PBMCs. This chain links TRBV29-1 with TRBJ1-2; the match to TRBD1 covers 7 bases. The TCR was taken from a boy aged 2 to 10 in good health and CMV-seronegative. The CDR3 here is CSVTRDSPFGYTF. The CDR3 nucleotides are TGCAGCGTTACCCGGGACAGCCCTTTTGGCTACACCTTC.